What follows are 13 T cell receptor beta chains derived from one specimen sequenced in a study of blood T cell repertoires in COVID-19. The repertoire was sequenced with immunoSEQ multiplex PCR; TCRdb's copy has only in-frame clones and lacks some. Counted here are about 150,000 clones, approximately 89% occurring once; the ten biggest clones make up more than 9%. Source material: peripheral blood. The receptors here all came from a man aged 60 to 75 with active or convalescent COVID-19.

This rearrangement joins TRBV28 to TRBJ2-7; no clear D gene. Trimming took 6 bases from V and 2 from J, leaving 8 bases between them. CDR1 and CDR2 (germline): MDHEN, SYDVKM. The CDR3 runs to 12 residues. CDR3 sequence reads: CASSPGPYEQYF. As DNA, the CDR3 is TGTGCCAGCAGCCCCGGTCCCTACGAGCAGTACTTC.

The chain links TRBV4-1 to TRBJ1-3, with a possible D match to TRBD1 (5 bases). The length of the CDR3 is 17 residues. Germline CDR1 MGHRA, CDR2 YSYEKL. Trimming cost V 3 bases and J 0 bases, with 15 bases left between them. CDR3 nucleotides: TGCGCCAGCAGCCAGGGGGGTCCAGTGACCTCTGGAAACACCATATATTTT. Amino acids: CASSQGGPVTSGNTIYF.

The chain uses TRBV5-3 and TRBJ1-6, with D possibly TRBD1 on 5 matching bases. TRBV5-3 is an open reading frame whose function is uncertain. V was pared by 4 bases and J by 8 bases, with 16 bases between. This CDR3 is 15 amino acids long. CDR3 residues: CARSPRRGRDSPLHF. The CDR3, as DNA: TGTGCCAGAAGCCCTCGTCGCGGCAGGGATTCACCCCTCCACTTT.

This rearrangement joins TRBV19 to TRBJ1-2; perhaps TRBD1 as D (5 bases). Germline loops: CDR1 LNHDA, CDR2 SQIVND (reference sequence). This CDR3 is 15 amino acids long. Trimming left V 7 bases short and J 7 bases short, with 22 bases between. The CDR3 DNA reads TGTGCCAGTATCTATCAGGAAGGGGCTCGGGTTGGCTACACCTTC. Translation gives CASIYQEGARVGYTF.

The rearrangement uses TRBV5-1 and TRBJ2-7, with a weak D call TRBD2 (6 bases). The V and J ends lost 1 base and 6 bases respectively, with 8 bases between them. The CDR3 is made up of 12 amino acids. Per germline, CDR1 SGHRS and CDR2 YFSETQ. CDR3 nucleotides: TGCGCCAGCAGCTTGTCCGGGGGCGAGCAGTACTTC. It encodes CASSLSGGEQYF.

The CDR3 DNA reads TGCGCCAGCAGCTTGGAGCCAGGGGAGGATACGCAGTATTTT. It encodes CASSLEPGEDTQYF. The chain couples TRBV5-1 to TRBJ2-3; TRBD1 is a possible D gene (6 bases). The CDR3 loop spans 14 amino acids. Looked up from germline, CDR1 is SGHRS and CDR2 is YFSETQ. V was pared by 0 bases and J by 6 bases, with 11 bases between. Using reference TRBV5-1 and TRBJ2-3 for the parts outside the CDR3, the full variable domain is KAGVTQTPRYLIKTRGQQVTLSCSPISGHRSVSWYQQTPGQGLQFLFEYFSETQRNKGNFPGRFSGRQFSNSRSEMNVSTLELGDSALYLCASSLEPGEDTQYFGPGTRLTVL.

The J gene is TRBJ1-2, the V gene TRBV4-2; 9 bases agree with TRBD1. The CDR3 has 16 residues. The germline V gene encodes CDR1 LGHNA and CDR2 YNFKEQ. Trimming at V came to 4 bases and at J to 6 bases, leaving 12 bases not matched to a gene. As DNA, the CDR3 is TGTGCCAGCAGCCCTTTAAAGGACAGGGGAGGGGATGGCTACACCTTC. It codes for CASSPLKDRGGDGYTF.

J is TRBJ1-4 and V is TRBV6-5, with D unclear. Trimming removed 8 bases at V and 4 bases at J, with 8 bases between. This CDR3 spans 12 amino acids. From germline, CDR1 is MNHEY and CDR2 SVGAGI. CDR3 coding DNA: TGTGCCAGCGGTCGGAGTAATGAAAAACTGTTTTTT. It specifies CASGRSNEKLFF.

The chain couples TRBV27 to TRBJ2-7, with TRBD2 matching over 9 bases. The germline CDR1 and CDR2 sequences are MNHEY and SMNVEV (reference sequence). The CDR3 is 15 residues long. V shed 2 bases and J 0 bases; nucleotides not matched to a gene: 2. In DNA, the CDR3 is TGTGCCAGCAGTTTACTAGCGGGAAGCTCCTACGAGCAGTACTTC. As protein: CASSLLAGSSYEQYF.

The genes are TRBV5-6 and TRBJ1-1; D uncertain. Germline CDR1 reads SGHDT; CDR2 reads YYEEEE. This CDR3 is built from 14 residues. V lost 4 bases, J lost 5 bases, and 15 bases lay in between. CDR3 DNA sequence: TGTGCCAGCAGCATCCGGGAGCTCAGGACTGAAGCTTTCTTT. It yields the protein CASSIRELRTEAFF.

The V call is TRBV19, the J call TRBJ1-4; 10 bases agree with TRBD1. V gave up 5 bases and J gave up 5 bases; unmatched junction bases: 5. The germline V gene encodes CDR1 LNHDA and CDR2 SQIVND (reference sequence). CDR3 size: 15 residues. The CDR3 region is CASSPRQGANEKLFF. The DNA of the CDR3 is TGTGCCAGTAGTCCGAGACAGGGGGCGAATGAAAAACTGTTTTTT.

The chain's CDR3 is CASSLRDRTGNQPQHF. CDR3 in DNA: TGTGCCAGCAGCCTTCGAGATAGAACAGGGAATCAGCCCCAGCATTTT. The chain combines TRBV6-2 or TRBV6-3 with TRBJ1-5; D is possibly TRBD1 (6 bases). Germline V gene sequence: CDR1 MNHEY, CDR2 SVGEGT. The CDR3 length is 16 residues. Deletions cut 6 bases from V and 4 bases from J, with 19 bases between.

The genes are TRBV28 and TRBJ1-6; maybe TRBD1 (6 bases). CDR1 is MDHEN and CDR2 is SYDVKM in the germline V gene. Trimming left V 5 bases short and J 5 bases short, with 19 bases between. The CDR3 covers 17 residues. The CDR3 DNA is TGTGCCAGCAGTGGTGGGGTGGACAGAGAAAATAATTCACCCCTCCACTTT. Protein: CASSGGVDRENNSPLHF.